These 16 T cell receptor beta chains were sequenced from one sample in a study of chemoradiotherapy in HPV16-positive cancers. The data were produced by immunoSEQ multiplex PCR, yet TCRdb's version contains in-frame clones alone and is incomplete. The sample includes about 27,000 clones, over 90% of them seen just once. The material was blood, obtained from a patient who underwent chemoradiotherapy. Receptors originate from a human donor with HPV-associated anogenital cancer.

This clone was observed a single time. V and J are TRBV15 and TRBJ2-3; 8 nucleotides agree with TRBD2. The CDR3 is made up of 18 amino acids. The germline CDR1 and CDR2 sequences are LNHNV and YYDKDF (reference sequence). Trimming cost V 0 bases and J 2 bases; bases outside gene matches: 10. CDR3 protein: CATSRDLFRAGDTDTQYF. The CDR3 DNA is TGTGCCACCAGCAGAGATCTGTTTCGAGCGGGGGACACAGATACGCAGTATTTT. Filled out from reference TRBV15 and TRBJ2-3, the complete variable domain reads DAMVIQNPRYQVTQFGKPVTLSCSQTLNHNVMYWYQQKSSQAPKLLFHYYDKDFNNEADTPDNFQSRRPNTSFCFLDIRSPGLGDTAMYLCATSRDLFRAGDTDTQYFGPGTRLTVL.

J is TRBJ2-3 and V is TRBV10-1; TRBD1 matches at 7 bases. The CDR3 is 16 residues long. Germline V gives CDR1 WNHNN, CDR2 SYGVQD (reference sequence). Trimming cost V 5 bases and J 3 bases; bases outside gene matches: 11. The CDR3: CASSRDREKMTDTQYF. CDR3 DNA sequence: TGCGCCAGCAGTCGAGACAGGGAGAAAATGACAGATACGCAGTATTTT.

This chain joins TRBV6-4 and TRBJ1-1; D unclear. The germline CDR1 and CDR2 sequences are MRHNA and SNTAGT. The CDR3 consists of 13 residues. Trimming shortened V by 6 bases and J by 7 bases, and 15 bases separated the two germline ends. CDR3 region: CASSPSGLGEAFF. CDR3 coding DNA: TGTGCCAGCAGCCCCTCAGGACTGGGTGAAGCTTTCTTT.

This chain links TRBV5-4 with TRBJ2-7, with D perhaps matching TRBD2 (5 bases). V was shortened by 0 bases and J by 2 bases, with 12 bases between the two germline ends. The CDR3 sequence is 15 residues long. Per germline, CDR1 SGHNT and CDR2 YYREEE (reference sequence). Here the CDR3 reads CASSLEAGLTYEQYF. CDR3 coding DNA: TGTGCCAGCAGCTTGGAGGCGGGCCTTACCTACGAGCAGTACTTC.

As for this clone: Germline and junction disagree at one end, which may indicate a read error. This chain links TRBV7-2 with TRBJ2-3; the match to TRBD1 covers 9 bases. Germline V gene data show CDR1 as SGHTA and CDR2 as FQGNSA. The CDR3 covers 14 residues. The CDR3 region has the DNA TGTGCCAGCACCGGGGACAGGGCCACATATACGCAGTATTTT. Protein sequence: CASTGDRATYTQYF.

The count of this clone is one. The V and J genes are TRBV16 and TRBJ1-1; D is unresolved. The germline V gene encodes CDR1 KGHSY and CDR2 FQNENV. The V and J ends lost 0 bases and 1 base respectively, with 6 bases between them. CDR3 length: 14 residues. For the CDR3, the DNA is TGTGCCAGCAGCCAATCTCCAACGAACACTGAAGCTTTCTTT. It encodes CASSQSPTNTEAFF.

The chain is built from TRBV12-5 and TRBJ2-5; no firm D call. CDR1 is LGHNT and CDR2 is FRNRAP in the germline V gene. V was clipped by 3 bases and J by 3 bases, with 5 bases between them. CDR3 length equals 12 residues. The CDR3 DNA sequence: TGTGCTAGTGGTTTACTCGAAGAGACCCAGTACTTC. Amino acid sequence: CASGLLEETQYF.

The chain couples TRBV29-1 to TRBJ2-1, with D maybe TRBD2 (5 bases). The V end was cut by 8 bases, the J end by 0 bases, with 14 bases between. This CDR3 has 14 residues. Germline-derived CDR1 and CDR2 are SQVTM and ANQGSEA. CDR3 DNA sequence: TGCAGCCTAACCGCGGGTAGCTCCTACAATGAGCAGTTCTTC. It yields the protein CSLTAGSSYNEQFF.

This rearrangement joins TRBV28 to TRBJ1-5, with D possibly TRBD1 on 5 matching bases. This CDR3 is built from 12 residues. The germline gives CDR1 MDHEN, CDR2 SYDVKM. Trimming removed 11 bases from V and 7 bases from J, with 15 bases in between. The chain's CDR3 is CASGGVGQPQHF. The CDR3 bases are TGTGCCTCGGGAGGGGTTGGGCAGCCCCAGCATTTT.

CDR3 nucleotides: TGTGCCAGCAGTTACTCGGGCCCCAGTCTCCACAATGAGCAGTTCTTC. Translated: CASSYSGPSLHNEQFF. The chain links TRBV6-6 to TRBJ2-1; D unclear. The CDR3 spans 16 residues. Trimming took off 0 bases at V and 5 bases at J, with 14 bases between the two ends. Germline CDR1 MNHNY, CDR2 SVGAGI (reference sequence).

The V and J genes are TRBV6-5 and TRBJ1-3; D possibly corresponds to TRBD1 (5 bases). The V and J ends lost 6 bases and 4 bases respectively, with 13 bases between them. In germline, CDR1 is MNHEY, CDR2 SVGAGI. This CDR3 has 14 residues. This chain's CDR3 is CASSNRDRGNTIYF. The CDR3 DNA reads TGTGCCAGCAGCAACCGGGACCGCGGAAACACCATATATTTT.

This chain connects TRBV4-1 to TRBJ2-7; 10 nucleotides match TRBD1. The CDR3 has 15 amino acids. The J segment lost 5 bases and the V segment lost 2 bases, leaving 6 bases of the junction unmatched. Per germline, CDR1 MGHRA and CDR2 YSYEKL. The CDR3 loop is CASSQMTGGFDEQYF. CDR3 coding DNA: TGCGCCAGCAGCCAAATGACAGGGGGCTTCGACGAGCAGTACTTC.

CDR3 nucleotide sequence: TGTGCCAGCCGGGACACCTTAGCGGTCAGCTCCTACAATGAGCAGTTCTTC. Translated, it gives CASRDTLAVSSYNEQFF. V and J are TRBV5-4 and TRBJ2-1; D is tentatively TRBD1 or TRBD2 (6 bases each). V dropped 7 bases and J dropped 0 bases, with 20 bases sitting between them. This CDR3 region has 17 residues. The germline CDR1 and CDR2 sequences are SGHNT and YYREEE (reference sequence).

Comments on this clone: Germline is not matched at one junction end, which may reflect a read error. The chain carries TRBV18 and TRBJ1-5; tentative D call: TRBD1 (6 bases). Germline V gene sequence: CDR1 KGHSH, CDR2 LQKENI. The CDR3 extends over 18 amino acids. In DNA, the CDR3 is TGTGCCAGCTCCCCACTCGACAATCCGGGGGGGCGCGGTCAGCCCCAGCATTTT. It specifies CASSPLDNPGGRGQPQHF.

The chain is built from TRBV4-2 and TRBJ1-5; 7 positions match TRBD1. J was trimmed by 0 bases and V by 4 bases; bases with no gene match: 3. Germline CDR1 and CDR2: LGHNA and YNFKEQ. This CDR3 has 15 residues. The CDR3 loop is CASSPGQDSNQPQHF. The CDR3 nucleotides are TGTGCCAGCAGCCCAGGACAGGATAGCAATCAGCCCCAGCATTTT.

The table lists this clone with a count of one. V gene TRBV27 combines with J gene TRBJ2-7, with D possibly being TRBD2 (6 bases). The CDR3 has 13 amino acids. The germline V gene encodes CDR1 MNHEY and CDR2 SMNVEV (reference sequence). V was pared by 3 bases and J by 6 bases, with 12 bases between. The CDR3 loop reads CASSLGLRGEQYF. The CDR3 DNA reads TGTGCCAGCAGTTTGGGCCTGCGGGGCGAGCAGTACTTC.